Listed here are 31 T cell receptor beta chains from one sample, sequenced in a study of cytomegalovirus exposure and HLA in healthy donors. Primers: 60 Vbeta forward and 13 Jbeta reverse. Clones were sequenced by immunoSEQ multiplex PCR, and TCRdb holds only the in-frame ones, with some missing. Of 120,000 to 150,000 clones detected, more than 75% appear once; the ten largest clones hold approximately 3%. Sequencing input: PBMCs. These receptors were taken from a female donor in good health and CMV-seronegative.

The chain uses TRBV2 and TRBJ2-3; 9 nucleotides agree with TRBD2. The CDR3 sequence is 14 residues long. After removal of 8 bases from V and 5 bases from J, the junction contained 8 bases not matched to a gene. The germline CDR1 and CDR2 sequences are SNHLY and FYNNEI. As DNA, the CDR3 is TGTGCCAGCGGGGTAGCGGGAGAAATAGATACGCAGTATTTT. Translation: CASGVAGEIDTQYF.

This rearrangement joins TRBV28 to TRBJ1-6; possible D gene TRBD1, 6 bases. CDR1 is MDHEN, CDR2 SYDVKM, per germline. The ends were cut back, 10 bases at V and 9 bases at J, with 10 bases in the middle. The CDR3 consists of 11 residues. The CDR3 DNA is TGTGCCACAGGGGATGGTTCACCCCTCCACTTT. The encoded protein is CATGDGSPLHF.

The gene calls are TRBV7-9 and TRBJ2-7; D perhaps matches TRBD2 (5 bases). Trimming took off 5 bases at V and 2 bases at J, with 10 bases between the two ends. Looked up from germline, CDR1 is SEHNR and CDR2 is FQNEAQ (reference sequence). CDR3 length: 13 amino acids. The CDR3 DNA reads TGTGCCAGCAGCCGTGACGGGGCCTACGAGCAGTACTTC. This sequence encodes CASSRDGAYEQYF.

This chain uses TRBV5-4 with TRBJ2-7; 8 bases align to TRBD2. The V and J ends lost 3 bases and 4 bases, in that order; junction bases with no gene match: 12. Germline V gene lookup returns CDR1 SGHNT and CDR2 YYREEE (reference sequence). The CDR3 has 16 residues. The CDR3 DNA sequence: TGTGCCAGCAGCTCCGGGGGGGACCCTCCTATTTACGAGCAGTACTTC. Its protein product is CASSSGGDPPIYEQYF.

Comment on this clone: Other DNA variants within this sample encode the same CDR3. This rearrangement joins TRBV4-3 to TRBJ1-2; the D gene is possibly TRBD1 (6 bases). This CDR3 has 14 amino acids. Germline V gene lookup returns CDR1 LGHNA and CDR2 YSLEER. V lost 1 base and J 7 bases, leaving 13 bases between the germline ends. Written as DNA, the CDR3 is TGCGCCAGCAGCCAAGTATTAGGGGGTCGTGGCTACACCTTC. Its protein product is CASSQVLGGRGYTF.

The chain uses TRBV6-1 and TRBJ2-7; TRBD2 might be the D (5 bases). Trimming cost V 5 bases and J 6 bases, with 17 bases left between them. The CDR3 runs to 14 residues. The germline CDR1 and CDR2 sequences are MNHNS and SASEGT. CDR3 in amino acids: CASSPWSGPFEQYF. DNA of the CDR3: TGTGCCAGCAGTCCCTGGAGCGGACCTTTCGAGCAGTACTTC.

The chain combines TRBV6-6 with TRBJ1-3; TRBD1 is a possible D gene (5 bases). The germline V and J ends were trimmed by 6 bases and 9 bases, with 15 bases remaining between them. The CDR3 is 13 residues long. From germline, CDR1 is MNHNY and CDR2 SVGAGI (reference sequence). The CDR3 spells CASRPTVFGTIYF. In nucleotides, the CDR3 is TGTGCCAGCAGACCGACAGTTTTTGGCACCATATATTTT.

The chain couples TRBV29-1 to TRBJ2-1, with D tentatively TRBD2 (6 bases). V was trimmed by 6 bases and J by 1 base, leaving 16 bases between them. The CDR3 extends over 15 amino acids. From germline, CDR1 is SQVTM and CDR2 ANQGSEA. DNA for the CDR3: TGCAGCGTGGGAGGTGGGGTCCAGTCCTACAATGAGCAGTTCTTC. Amino acid sequence: CSVGGGVQSYNEQFF.

The CDR3 DNA follows: TGTGCCAGCAGCCTCCCCCGCAAAAACATTCAGTACTTC. As protein: CASSLPRKNIQYF. The chain uses TRBV7-2 and TRBJ2-4; no clear D gene. Looked up from germline, CDR1 is SGHTA and CDR2 is FQGNSA. V lost 5 bases and J 3 bases, leaving 8 bases between the germline ends. This CDR3 has 13 amino acids. The full variable domain, its missing parts supplied by reference TRBV7-2 and TRBJ2-4, is GAGVSQSPSNKVTEKGKDVELRCDPISGHTALYWYRQSLGQGLEFLIYFQGNSAPDKSGLPSDRFSAERTGGSVSTLTIQRTQQEDSAVYLCASSLPRKNIQYFGAGTRLSVL.

The rearrangement links TRBV29-1 to TRBJ2-1; the D gene is possibly TRBD1 (6 bases). This CDR3 has 12 amino acids. V lost 5 bases, J lost 4 bases, and 9 bases lay in between. Germline CDR1 is SQVTM and CDR2 is ANQGSEA. The CDR3 loop is CSVRGQYNEQFF. The DNA of the CDR3 is TGCAGCGTTCGTGGACAGTACAATGAGCAGTTCTTC.

The V gene is TRBV29-1, the J gene TRBJ2-3; 11 bases agree with TRBD1. Germline V CDR1 and CDR2: SQVTM, ANQGSEA. V was pared by 6 bases and J by 6 bases, with 5 bases of the junction left unmatched. The CDR3 is 13 residues long. The chain's CDR3 is CSVLGTGGDTQYF. DNA for the CDR3: TGCAGCGTCCTCGGGACAGGGGGGGATACGCAGTATTTT.

The chain links TRBV30 to TRBJ1-1; 7 bases line up with TRBD1. This CDR3 spans 13 amino acids. The J segment lost 4 bases and the V segment lost 3 bases, leaving 5 bases of the junction unmatched. Germline CDR1 and CDR2: GTSNPN and SVGIG (reference sequence). The CDR3 nucleotides read TGTGCCTGGAGAAGACAGGGAGCCACTGAAGCTTTCTTT. Protein sequence: CAWRRQGATEAFF.

This chain joins TRBV5-1 and TRBJ2-5; 9 nucleotides align to TRBD2. CDR3 size: 14 residues. In germline, CDR1 is SGHRS, CDR2 YFSETQ. Trimming cost V 6 bases and J 1 base; bases outside gene matches: 4. The CDR3 DNA follows: TGCGCCAGCACCACGACTAGCGGCCAAGAGACCCAGTACTTC. Encoded protein: CASTTTSGQETQYF.

The V and J genes are TRBV7-9 and TRBJ2-7, with D possibly matching TRBD2 (6 bases). CDR1 SEHNR and CDR2 FQNEAQ come from the germline V gene (reference sequence). CDR3 size: 15 residues. Trimming shortened V by 5 bases and J by 1 base, and 15 bases separated the two germline ends. The CDR3 protein is CASSQLGGPSYEQYF. In DNA form, the CDR3 reads TGTGCCAGCAGCCAATTGGGAGGTCCATCCTACGAGCAGTACTTC.

CDR3 nucleotides: TGTGCCAGTCGAAACAGGGATCAACACTATGGCTACACCTTC. Amino acids: CASRNRDQHYGYTF. V is TRBV19 and J is TRBJ1-2, with a possible D match to TRBD1 (6 bases). V was shortened by 8 bases and J by 3 bases, with 16 bases between the two germline ends. CDR3 length: 14 amino acids. Germline CDR1 is LNHDA and CDR2 is SQIVND (reference sequence).

This clone turned up a few times. Other DNA sequences in this specimen translate into the identical CDR3. The chain has TRBV29-1 and TRBJ1-1; no firm D call. V shed 8 bases and J shed 1 base, with 8 bases lying between them. The CDR3 runs to 11 residues. The V gene's germline CDR1 is SQVTM and CDR2 ANQGSEA. CDR3 in amino acids: CSQQTNTEAFF. The CDR3 bases are TGCAGCCAACAGACGAACACTGAAGCTTTCTTT.

This clone occurred a few times. The V and J genes are TRBV4-3 and TRBJ2-1; 7 bases match TRBD1. The length of the CDR3 is 15 residues. In germline, CDR1 is LGHNA, CDR2 YSLEER. With V trimmed by 3 bases and J by 0 bases, 2 bases remained unmatched. CDR3: CASSHEGASYNEQFF. CDR3 in DNA: TGCGCCAGCAGCCACGAGGGGGCCTCCTACAATGAGCAGTTCTTC.

V gene TRBV11-2 combines with J gene TRBJ1-3; 9 positions match TRBD1. Germline V gives CDR1 SGHAT, CDR2 FQNNGV. This CDR3 contains 17 residues. Losses at the gene ends were 3 bases for V and 0 bases for J; bases not matched to a gene: 6. CDR3 in DNA: TGTGCCAGCAGCTTGACCCCGGGACAGGGCTCTGGAAACACCATATATTTT. Protein product: CASSLTPGQGSGNTIYF.

The chain joins TRBV7-2 to TRBJ2-5; unclear D gene. Germline V gene sequence: CDR1 SGHTA, CDR2 FQGNSA. The CDR3 length is 13 residues. The V and J ends lost 2 bases and 3 bases respectively, with 7 bases between them. CDR3 sequence: CASSLNMKETQYF. The CDR3 DNA reads TGTGCCAGCAGCTTAAACATGAAAGAGACCCAGTACTTC.

The rearrangement links TRBV7-9 to TRBJ1-1; D is undetermined. Germline CDR1 is SEHNR and CDR2 is FQNEAQ (reference sequence). V gave up 2 bases and J gave up 1 base, with 11 bases separating them. The CDR3 runs to 15 residues. CDR3 sequence: CASSLFGERNTEAFF. The CDR3 region has the DNA TGTGCCAGCAGCTTATTTGGGGAGAGGAACACTGAAGCTTTCTTT.

The chain carries TRBV29-1 and TRBJ2-7; D unclear. Germline CDR1 SQVTM, CDR2 ANQGSEA. The ends were cut back, 0 bases at V and 0 bases at J, with 3 bases in the middle. This CDR3 comprises 12 residues. The CDR3 bases are TGCAGCGTTGAAGACAGCTCCTACGAGCAGTACTTC. The encoded protein is CSVEDSSYEQYF.

This sequence joins TRBV7-2 and TRBJ2-7; D possibly corresponds to TRBD2 (6 bases). Germline values: CDR1 SGHTA, CDR2 FQGNSA. The CDR3 covers 14 residues. V dropped 5 bases and J dropped 4 bases, with 15 bases sitting between them. The CDR3 DNA follows: TGTGCCAGCAGCCAGACTAGAGGTGGATACGAGCAGTACTTC. This gives the protein CASSQTRGGYEQYF.

This chain links TRBV6-5 with TRBJ1-2, with no clear D. This CDR3 contains 15 residues. V lost 6 bases and J lost 0, with 14 bases in between. Germline CDR1 and CDR2: MNHEY and SVGAGI. The CDR3 nucleotides read TGTGCCAGCAGCACCCCGGCGGGTACTAACTATGGCTACACCTTC. Translation gives CASSTPAGTNYGYTF.

This CDR3 reads CASSAESLGNEQFF. The CDR3 DNA is TGTGCCAGCAGTGCGGAATCCCTAGGCAATGAGCAGTTCTTC. V and J are TRBV2 and TRBJ2-1; D gene uncertain. This CDR3 spans 14 amino acids. The V end was cut by 4 bases, the J end by 6 bases, with 13 bases between. Germline V gene sequence: CDR1 SNHLY, CDR2 FYNNEI. Variable domain in full (rest from reference TRBV2 and TRBJ2-1): EPEVTQTPSHQVTQMGQEVILRCVPISNHLYFYWYRQILGQKVEFLVSFYNNEISEKSEIFDDQFSVERPDGSNFTLKIRSTKLEDSAMYFCASSAESLGNEQFFGPGTRLTVL.

In this sample, this clone turned up once. J is TRBJ2-2 and V is TRBV4-1; possibly TRBD1 for D (6 bases). The CDR3 runs to 15 residues. CDR1 and CDR2 (germline): MGHRA, YSYEKL. V dropped 4 bases and J dropped 2 bases, with 11 bases sitting between them. DNA of the CDR3: TGCGCCAGCAGCCCTTTTGGGACAAACACCGGGGAGCTGTTTTTT. It encodes CASSPFGTNTGELFF.

This clone showed up just a few times. The chain is built from TRBV6-6 and TRBJ2-5, with D maybe TRBD2 (6 bases). CDR3 length: 14 amino acids. Germline CDR1 is MNHNY and CDR2 is SVGAGI (reference sequence). V was cut by 5 bases and J by 5 bases, with 15 bases left in between. CDR3: CASSGGLSRETQYF. The CDR3 DNA reads as TGTGCCAGCAGTGGGGGACTGTCAAGGGAGACCCAGTACTTC.

This sequence joins TRBV5-1 and TRBJ2-1, with D maybe TRBD2 (7 bases). Trimming stripped 0 bases from V and 12 bases from J, with 25 bases between. Per germline, CDR1 SGHRS and CDR2 YFSETQ. The length of the CDR3 is 17 residues. CDR3 sequence (DNA): TGCGCCAGCAGCTTGGGAGTTGCGGGGGCATCTACAATGGGGCAGTTCTTC. Protein product: CASSLGVAGASTMGQFF.

The chain carries TRBV14 and TRBJ2-5; 9 bases are shared with TRBD2. The CDR3 is 20 amino acids. Per the germline V gene, CDR1 is SGHDN and CDR2 is FVKESK. V shed 3 bases and J 2 bases; nucleotides not matched to a gene: 19. CDR3: CASSHQSFLPGLAVQETQYF. The CDR3, as DNA: TGTGCCAGCAGCCATCAGAGTTTCCTTCCGGGACTAGCAGTACAAGAGACCCAGTACTTC. The full variable domain, rest sourced from reference TRBV14 and TRBJ2-5, is EAGVTQFPSHSVIEKGQTVTLRCDPISGHDNLYWYRRVMGKEIKFLLHFVKESKQDESGMPNNRFLAERTGGTYSTLKVQPAELEDSGVYFCASSHQSFLPGLAVQETQYFGPGTRLLVL.

The chain carries TRBV5-8 and TRBJ2-3; a weak D match, TRBD1 (7 bases). The CDR3 is 16 residues long. Germline-derived CDR1 and CDR2 are SGHTS and YDEGEE. V dropped 4 bases and J dropped 3 bases, with 18 bases sitting between them. The CDR3 DNA sequence: TGTGCCAGCAGCACTGGGGAGGCAGGGGGGACAGATACGCAGTATTTT. It yields the protein CASSTGEAGGTDTQYF.

The chain couples TRBV11-3 to TRBJ1-1; D remains ambiguous. Per the germline V gene, CDR1 is SGHNT and CDR2 is YENEEA. This CDR3 region has 14 residues. V was clipped by 1 base and J by 0 bases, with 6 bases between them. CDR3 nucleotides: TGTGCCAGCAGCTTAGCCGGGATGAACACTGAAGCTTTCTTT. It translates to CASSLAGMNTEAFF.

This chain uses TRBV9 with TRBJ2-7, with TRBD1 matching over 8 bases. V shed 0 bases, J shed 2 bases, and the junction held 4 bases outside the gene matches. The CDR3 sequence is 15 residues long. CDR1 SGDLS and CDR2 YYNGEE come from the germline V gene. This CDR3 reads CASSVGGRGPYEQYF. The CDR3 DNA follows: TGTGCCAGCAGCGTAGGAGGCAGGGGGCCCTACGAGCAGTACTTC. Complete variable domain (other parts from reference TRBV9 and TRBJ2-7): DSGVTQTPKHLITATGQRVTLRCSPRSGDLSVYWYQQSLDQGLQFLIQYYNGEERAKGNILERFSAQQFPDLHSELNLSSLELGDSALYFCASSVGGRGPYEQYFGPGTRLTVT.